This TCR beta chain was obtained from a study of OX40 agonist ivuxolimab in advanced cancers. Study context: Patients in the trial were receiving intravenous ivuxolimab every 2 weeks, at doses of 0.01 to 10 mg/kg. The study's findings and limits: Averaged across samples, CD8+ T cells carried more expanded clones than CD4+ did.

Profiled with immunoSEQ multiplex PCR; TCRdb holds only in-frame clones, not every one. Found here are 29,000 or so clones, about nine tenths of them singletons; the top ten hold approximately 9%. Turning to this clone: Its specificity is unknown.

CDR1 MNHEY and CDR2 SMNVEV come from the germline V gene (reference sequence). Deletions cut 7 bases from V and 2 bases from J, with 10 bases between. This CDR3 is built from 13 residues. The sample consisted of CD4+ or CD8+ T cells sorted from blood, taken in a trial of the OX40 agonist ivuxolimab. The chain uses TRBV27 and TRBJ2-3; perhaps TRBD2 as D (5 bases). The TCR comes from an adult with an advanced solid tumor such as melanoma, head and neck, liver or kidney cancer. CDR3 amino acids: CASKYGNTDTQYF. The CDR3 bases are TGTGCCAGCAAGTACGGGAACACAGATACGCAGTATTTT.